This T cell receptor (beta chain) was captured by sequencing in a study of shared clonotypes between healthy human individuals. Profiling relied on immunoSEQ multiplex PCR, and the TCRdb table lists in-frame clones only, not all of them. The sample holds a few million clones, 90% to 97% seen once. The length of the CDR3 is 14 residues. Germline V gene lookup returns CDR1 SNHLY and CDR2 FYNNEI. V dropped 6 bases and J dropped 3 bases, with 11 bases sitting between them. V gene TRBV2 combines with J gene TRBJ1-4; tentatively, D is TRBD1 (5 bases). This sequence was found in a man between 18 and 29 years old in good health. Sequencing used naive CD4+ T cells sorted from blood. Subset given: CD45RA+ positively selected. The CDR3 DNA is TGTGCCAGCAGCCAAGGGGCCCCTAATGAAAAACTGTTTTTT. Its translation: CASSQGAPNEKLFF.